This TCR beta chain originates from a study of OX40 agonist ivuxolimab in advanced cancers. Study information: There were three patients with partial responses, one having hepatocellular carcinoma and two cutaneous melanoma.

Generated by immunoSEQ multiplex PCR, the TCRdb table keeps only in-frame clones and is missing some. The data hold about 53,000 clones, with more than 80% observed a single time. Trimming pared 10 bases from V and 2 bases from J, leaving 19 bases between. The CDR3 is 15 amino acids. From germline, CDR1 is MNHNY and CDR2 SVGAGI (reference sequence). The clonotype comes from an adult with an advanced solid tumor such as melanoma, head and neck, liver or kidney cancer. The sequencing used CD4+ or CD8+ T cells sorted from blood, collected in a trial of the OX40 agonist ivuxolimab. This chain uses TRBV6-6 with TRBJ2-3, with a tentative D call TRBD1 (6 bases). CDR3 residues: CAISSGHRATDTQYF. The CDR3 nucleotides are TGTGCCATCTCGAGTGGGCACAGGGCCACAGATACGCAGTATTTT.